This entry lists 15 T cell receptor beta chains sequenced from one sample in a study of T cell responses to AZD1222 COVID-19 vaccine. Measured with immunoSEQ multiplex PCR; TCRdb has only the in-frame clones, and not every one. The data show approximately 140,000 clones, with roughly 90% seen just once and 1.5% to 2% held by the top ten. Sequences were derived from peripheral blood, sampled 28 days after the second AZD1222 dose. The receptors here all came from an adult who received the AZD1222 COVID-19 vaccine.

Written as DNA, the CDR3 is TGTGCCAGCGAGGGGGCGCGGGGAAACACCATATATTTT. Translating it yields CASEGARGNTIYF. The chain has TRBV6-6 and TRBJ1-3, with 7 nucleotides matching TRBD1. Trimming at V came to 8 bases and at J to 4 bases, leaving 5 bases not matched to a gene. The germline V gene has CDR1 MNHNY and CDR2 SVGAGI (reference sequence). The CDR3 is 13 residues long.

V and J are TRBV5-5 and TRBJ1-6, with D possibly being TRBD1 (5 bases). CDR3 length equals 14 residues. Germline V gene sequence: CDR1 SGHKS, CDR2 YYEKEE (reference sequence). With 1 base removed from V and 16 bases from J, the gap between germline ends came to 18 bases. The CDR3 loop reads CASSLSGPSGRLHF. In DNA, the CDR3 is TGTGCCAGCAGCTTGTCAGGGCCTTCGGGCAGACTCCACTTT.

This chain connects TRBV5-3 to TRBJ1-3, with TRBD1 as a possible D gene (6 bases). TRBV5-3 is classed as an ORF, of uncertain function. Trimming shortened V by 7 bases and J by 0 bases, and 11 bases separated the two germline ends. CDR3 length: 14 residues. CDR3 sequence: CARLDRYSGNTIYF. The CDR3 DNA reads as TGTGCCAGACTTGACAGGTACTCTGGAAACACCATATATTTT.

The J gene is TRBJ1-3, the V gene TRBV30; no clear D. The germline V gene encodes CDR1 GTSNPN and CDR2 SVGIG (reference sequence). V shed 6 bases and J shed 4 bases, with 13 bases lying between them. CDR3 length: 13 amino acids. The CDR3 nucleotides are TGTGCCTGCAGCGGGCCGGAAGGAAACACCATATATTTT. As protein: CACSGPEGNTIYF.

This chain connects TRBV18 to TRBJ1-4; TRBD1 might be the D (5 bases). This CDR3 comprises 15 residues. The germline V gene encodes CDR1 KGHSH and CDR2 LQKENI. The V and J ends lost 2 bases and 5 bases respectively, with 12 bases between them. The CDR3 DNA sequence: TGTGCCAGCTCACCAATGGGACGGGGGAATGAAAAACTGTTTTTT. Amino acid sequence: CASSPMGRGNEKLFF.

The chain combines TRBV6-1 with TRBJ1-2; 7 bases match TRBD1. The CDR3 totals 15 residues. The germline V gene encodes CDR1 MNHNS and CDR2 SASEGT. The V gene end was trimmed by 2 bases and the J gene end by 4 bases; junction bases not matched to a gene: 7. The CDR3 protein is CASSEIQGSLYGYTF. DNA of the CDR3: TGTGCCAGCAGTGAAATACAGGGGAGCCTCTATGGCTACACCTTC.

The rearrangement joins TRBV6-5 to TRBJ2-1; a weak D match, TRBD2 (5 bases). Trimming stripped 4 bases from V and 3 bases from J, with 10 bases between. The CDR3 totals 14 residues. Germline CDR1 and CDR2: MNHEY and SVGAGI. The CDR3 nucleotides are TGTGCCAGCAGTTTAACCCGGGGCTACAATGAGCAGTTCTTC. This encodes CASSLTRGYNEQFF.

The CDR3 region has the DNA TGTGCCTGGAGGACAGGGGACAATCAGCCCCAGCATTTT. Encoded protein: CAWRTGDNQPQHF. The chain employs TRBV30 and TRBJ1-5, with 8 bases fitting TRBD1. Germline-derived CDR1 and CDR2 are GTSNPN and SVGIG (reference sequence). Trimming cost V 3 bases and J 3 bases; bases outside gene matches: 1. CDR3 length equals 13 residues.

The chain links TRBV6-5 to TRBJ2-2, with a weak D call TRBD1 (5 bases). Germline V gene lookup returns CDR1 MNHEY and CDR2 SVGAGI. The CDR3 contains 15 residues. The V end lost 8 bases, the J end lost 2 bases, and 15 bases lay between the germline ends. This CDR3 is CASASGTGNTGELFF. The CDR3 DNA follows: TGTGCCAGCGCCTCAGGAACAGGAAACACCGGGGAGCTGTTTTTT.

The chain employs TRBV3-1 (or the pseudogene TRBV3-2) and TRBJ2-1, with TRBD2 matching 7 bases. This CDR3 region has 16 residues. V was clipped by 7 bases and J by 11 bases; unmatched bases: 20. CDR1 LGHDT and CDR2 YNNKEL come from the germline V gene (reference sequence). CDR3 DNA: TGTGCCAGCAAGCCCCCCGGGGGGAATAGCTGGTCCCAGCAGTTCTTC. Protein product: CASKPPGGNSWSQQFF.

This rearrangement joins TRBV27 to TRBJ2-5; D ambiguous. Trimming left V 3 bases short and J 4 bases short, with 9 bases between. CDR1 MNHEY and CDR2 SMNVEV come from the germline V gene (reference sequence). CDR3 length: 13 amino acids. The CDR3 DNA is TGTGCCAGCAGTTTGAGAGAGGCAGAGACCCAGTACTTC. Translated, it gives CASSLREAETQYF.

The rearrangement links TRBV6-5 to TRBJ1-6; 10 bases line up with TRBD1. This CDR3 region has 14 residues. V trimming: 6 bases; J trimming: 8 bases; junction bases outside the gene matches: 4. Germline-derived CDR1 and CDR2 are MNHEY and SVGAGI. CDR3 nucleotide sequence: TGTGCCAGCAGGACAGGGGGCGAATATTCACCCCTCCACTTT. It translates to CASRTGGEYSPLHF.

This clone is a singleton in its sample. This rearrangement joins TRBV7-3 to TRBJ1-6; 7 nucleotides agree with TRBD1. The V and J ends lost 1 base and 6 bases, in that order; junction bases with no gene match: 6. The CDR3 has 16 residues. Germline CDR1 SGHTA, CDR2 FQGTGA. CDR3 DNA: TGTGCCAGCAGCTTAATGGGGGGACAGACTAATTCACCCCTCCACTTT. It codes for CASSLMGGQTNSPLHF.

CDR3 sequence: CASRPGWPYEQYF. The CDR3 bases are TGTGCCAGCAGGCCCGGGTGGCCCTACGAGCAGTACTTC. V and J are TRBV27 and TRBJ2-7; D gene unclear. Trimming removed 6 bases from V and 2 bases from J, with 11 bases in between. The CDR3 extends over 13 amino acids. CDR1 is MNHEY, CDR2 SMNVEV, per germline (reference sequence).

The rearrangement uses TRBV30 and TRBJ1-5, with D possibly being TRBD1 (6 bases). Germline V CDR1 and CDR2: GTSNPN, SVGIG (reference sequence). The CDR3 extends over 14 amino acids. Trimming pared 2 bases from V and 7 bases from J, leaving 15 bases between. CDR3 in amino acids: CAWSKQGGGQPQHF. DNA for the CDR3: TGTGCCTGGAGTAAACAGGGAGGGGGGCAGCCCCAGCATTTT. Full variable domain (missing parts from reference TRBV30 and TRBJ1-5): SQTIHQWPATLVQPVGSPLSLECTVEGTSNPNLYWYRQAAGRGLQLLFYSVGIGQISSEVPQNLSASRPQDRQFILSSKKLLLSDSGFYLCAWSKQGGGQPQHFGDGTRLSIL.